This T cell receptor (beta chain) is from a study of T cell repertoires in cytomegalovirus infection. V lost 6 bases to trimming and J lost 3 bases, with 11 bases between them. CDR1 and CDR2 (germline): SQVTM, ANQGSEA. CDR3 length equals 12 residues. This clonotype has ten or more counts. Its antigen is currently unknown. TCRdb called the reads again in MiXCR, with one record for every CDR3 protein. The data hold around 89,000 distinct CDR3 sequences, with about 29% observed a single time. The sequences come from CD8+ T cells from cultured PBMCs, collected from culture after CMV antigen stimulation. The rearrangement joins TRBV29-1 to TRBJ1-2; D may be TRBD1 (5 bases). The receptor was derived from a human donor in good health (CMV status not recorded). Some clones in this sample may be carry-over from other donors' samples. The CDR3 sequence is CSVGTFDYGYTF. DNA of the CDR3: TGCAGCGTCGGGACTTTCGACTATGGCTACACCTTC.